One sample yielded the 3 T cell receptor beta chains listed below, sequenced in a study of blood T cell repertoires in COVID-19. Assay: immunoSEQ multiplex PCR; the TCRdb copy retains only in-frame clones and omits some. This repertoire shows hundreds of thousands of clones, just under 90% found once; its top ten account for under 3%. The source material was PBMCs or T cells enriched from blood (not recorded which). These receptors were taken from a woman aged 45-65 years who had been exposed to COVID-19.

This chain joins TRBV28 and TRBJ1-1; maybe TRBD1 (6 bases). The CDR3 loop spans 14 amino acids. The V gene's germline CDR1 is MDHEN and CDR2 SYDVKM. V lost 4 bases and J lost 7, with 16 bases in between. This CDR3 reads CASSSPGTLSEAFF. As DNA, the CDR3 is TGTGCCAGCAGTTCCCCCGGGACATTGAGTGAAGCTTTCTTT.

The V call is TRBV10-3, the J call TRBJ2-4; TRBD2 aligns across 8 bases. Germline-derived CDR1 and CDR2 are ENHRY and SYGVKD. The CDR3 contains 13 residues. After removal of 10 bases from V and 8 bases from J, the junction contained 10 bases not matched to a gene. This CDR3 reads CATQAGVGDIQYF. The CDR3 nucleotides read TGTGCCACCCAAGCGGGGGTCGGGGACATTCAGTACTTC.

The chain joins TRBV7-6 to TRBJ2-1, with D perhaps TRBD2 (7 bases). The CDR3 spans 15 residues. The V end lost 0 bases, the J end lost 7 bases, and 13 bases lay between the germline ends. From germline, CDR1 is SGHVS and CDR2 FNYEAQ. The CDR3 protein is CASSLAGGAQNEQFF. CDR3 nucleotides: TGTGCCAGCAGCTTAGCGGGGGGGGCTCAGAATGAGCAGTTCTTC.